This T cell receptor beta chain stems from a study of T-cell memory formation after mild COVID-19. TCRdb ran MiXCR on the 5' RACE reads and lists one entry per CDR3 protein. This repertoire shows approximately 250,000 distinct CDR3 sequences, 15% to 20% found once; its top ten account for 20% to 25%. This clonotype was seen ten or more times. The source of this sequence is a man aged 18 to 30 who had mild COVID-19 (a few samples of this study predate the infection). Cell type and time point are not known. The sample comprised PBMCs or a T cell subset sorted from them (not recorded which).

The DNA of the CDR3 is TGCGCCAGCAGTAGAGGGACCGGGGAGCTGTTTTTT. Amino acid sequence: CASSRGTGELFF. The gene calls are TRBV5-1 and TRBJ2-2; maybe TRBD2 (5 bases). There are 12 residues in the CDR3. Trimming removed 5 bases from V and 5 bases from J, with 7 bases in between. From germline, CDR1 is SGHRS and CDR2 YFSETQ.